This T cell receptor (beta chain) emerged from a study of T-cell memory formation after mild COVID-19. Study-wide context: TCR clusters were mostly donor specific.

Overall study findings and caveats: Contracting clones, day 15 to 85, had balanced CD4/CD8, and later expanders favored CD4+. Pre-infection memory held some responding clones, suggesting pre-existing cross-reactive T cells responded.

A word on this clonotype: Its antigen is unidentified.

TCRdb reprocessed the 5' RACE reads via MiXCR and lists one record per CDR3 protein. The sample includes roughly 560,000 distinct CDR3 sequences, just over 20% of them seen just once. Germline loops: CDR1 SGHRS, CDR2 YFSETQ. The CDR3 sequence is 18 residues long. Trimming cost V 4 bases and J 0 bases; bases outside gene matches: 7. Material: PBMCs or a T cell subset sorted from them (not recorded which). This sequence originates from an adult woman who had mild COVID-19 (a few samples of this study predate the infection). Cell type and time point are not known. The rearrangement links TRBV5-1 to TRBJ2-1; 13 bases line up with TRBD2. Here the CDR3 DNA reads TGCGCCAGCAGCCAGGGGACTAGCGGGGTCGGCTCCTACAATGAGCAGTTCTTC. Protein product: CASSQGTSGVGSYNEQFF. Complete variable domain (other parts from reference TRBV5-1 and TRBJ2-1): KAGVTQTPRYLIKTRGQQVTLSCSPISGHRSVSWYQQTPGQGLQFLFEYFSETQRNKGNFPGRFSGRQFSNSRSEMNVSTLELGDSALYLCASSQGTSGVGSYNEQFFGPGTRLTVL.